Listed below are T cell receptor beta chains from one sample, sequenced in a study of blood T cell repertoires in COVID-19. Some clones are missing from TCRdb's copy, which holds only in-frame ones; the method was immunoSEQ multiplex PCR. Counted here are about 240,000 clones, approximately 86% occurring once; the ten biggest clones make up around 6.9%. Sequences were obtained from peripheral blood. Receptor source: a man aged 60 to 75 who had recovered from COVID-19. The CDR3 runs from the conserved cysteine through the conserved F or W. The D gene is left open where the match is weak. Not every row has a clone size; where given, it reads once, few, many or a size class.

cdr3_nt cdr3_aa d_call j_call clone_size v_call
TGTGCCAGCAGTTTTGACAGAGTGGGGCAGTACTTC CASSFDRVGQYF . TRBJ2-7 few TRBV12-3/TRBV12-4
TGTGCCAGCAGCTTAGGGGCCCAGGATGACTATGGCTACACCTTC CASSLGAQDDYGYTF . TRBJ1-2 . TRBV7-6
TGTGCCAGCAGTTACAGTAACAGGGCAGCCTACAATGAGCAGTTCTTC CASSYSNRAAYNEQFF . TRBJ2-1 . TRBV6-6
TGTGCCAGTAGTAACAGGGGACTTGAAGCTTTCTTT CASSNRGLEAFF TRBD1 TRBJ1-1 . TRBV19
TGCGCCAGCAGCCAACCACAGAACACCGGGGAGCTGTTTTTT CASSQPQNTGELFF . TRBJ2-2 . TRBV5-1
TGTGCCAGCAGTTTTTGGCAGGGGAGCGTGACCCAGTACTTC CASSFWQGSVTQYF . TRBJ2-5 . TRBV27
TGTGCCAGCAGTTGGCTGGGCAGGGGATCTGGCTACACCTTC CASSWLGRGSGYTF . TRBJ1-2 few TRBV27
TGTGCCAGCAGCGTAGAGGGAGGGGAGGACATTCAGTACTTC CASSVEGGEDIQYF TRBD2 TRBJ2-4 . TRBV9
TGTGCTAGTGGTTTGGTACCGCCAGGGGGCCTATACGAGCAGTACTTC CASGLVPPGGLYEQYF TRBD1 TRBJ2-7 . TRBV12-5
TGTGCCAGCAGCTTTGGCGGGGGGAGCACAGATACGCAGTATTTT CASSFGGGSTDTQYF TRBD2 TRBJ2-3 . TRBV5-4
TGTGCCACCAGTGAGGCAGGGATCTACAATGAGCAGTTCTTC CATSEAGIYNEQFF . TRBJ2-1 . TRBV24-1
TGTGCCTGGAGTGTCTCTAGCGGGGGACAAGATACGCAGTATTTT CAWSVSSGGQDTQYF TRBD2 TRBJ2-3 . TRBV30
TGCGCCAGCAGCCAGGGGACTAGCGGACTATTCAATGAGCAGTTCTTC CASSQGTSGLFNEQFF TRBD2 TRBJ2-1 . TRBV5-1
TGTGCCAGCAGTGACGGGACAGGGTACAAAAACATTCAGTACTTC CASSDGTGYKNIQYF TRBD1 TRBJ2-4 . TRBV6-4
TGTGCCAGCAACTTAGGGGGGGCCTCCTACGAGCAGTACTTC CASNLGGASYEQYF . TRBJ2-7 . TRBV13
TGTGCCAGCAGTCCGGGGGGGCCCTACGAGCAGTACTTC CASSPGGPYEQYF TRBD2 TRBJ2-7 . TRBV12-3/TRBV12-4
TGTGCCAGCAGCGTAGCTGAGGGCGCTTACGAGCAGTACTTC CASSVAEGAYEQYF . TRBJ2-7 few TRBV9
TGTGCCAGCAGCCTCGGGATTAGCAATCAGCCCCAGCATTTT CASSLGISNQPQHF . TRBJ1-5 . TRBV27
TGTGCCAGCAGCTTGATGGGCCGCCACGAGCAGTACTTC CASSLMGRHEQYF . TRBJ2-7 . TRBV5-4
TGTGCCAGCAGGCTGGGACACCCGTTTCCCCAGCATTTT CASRLGHPFPQHF . TRBJ1-5 . TRBV28
TGTGCCAGCAGCTTAGTAACACAAAGCAATCAGCCCCAGCATTTT CASSLVTQSNQPQHF . TRBJ1-5 . TRBV11-2
TGTGCCAGCAGTTTATATGGCAGGGATCAGCCCCAGCATTTT CASSLYGRDQPQHF . TRBJ1-5 . TRBV28
TGTGCCAGCAGCCAAGATCTAACTAGTTTTACCTACAATGAGCAGTTCTTC CASSQDLTSFTYNEQFF . TRBJ2-1 once TRBV14
TGTGCCAGTAGTATACTGGCTAGCGGGGGCTACGAGCAGTACTTC CASSILASGGYEQYF TRBD2 TRBJ2-7 . TRBV19
TGTGCCAGCAGCTCAGAAAGTAGCAGCTCCTACGAGCAGTACTTC CASSSESSSSYEQYF . TRBJ2-7 . TRBV7-2
TGTGCCAGCAGCTTAGGAGGGGGACAGGGGTATTCACCCCTCCACTTT CASSLGGGQGYSPLHF TRBD1 TRBJ1-6 . TRBV13
TGTGCCAGCAGTCCCGGGACAGGGGGCGCGAAGGAGACCCAGTACTTC CASSPGTGGAKETQYF TRBD1 TRBJ2-5 once TRBV2
TGTGCCATCTCGCGAGGGGGGGGGAACAATGAGCAGTTCTTC CAISRGGGNNEQFF . TRBJ2-1 . TRBV10-3
TGTGCCAGCAGCTTAAAAACAGCCCGCCGGTCGTACTTC CASSLKTARRSYF . TRBJ2-7 . TRBV7-9
TGTGCCAGCAGCTCCTCGTATAGCGGGGGGGCCGTGGATGAGCAGTTCTTC CASSSSYSGGAVDEQFF TRBD2 TRBJ2-1 once TRBV7-9
TGTGCCAGCAAAGGTGGGGAGCATCAGCCCCAGCATTTT CASKGGEHQPQHF . TRBJ1-5 . TRBV2
TGTGCCACCAGTGACTCCCGCGGGACAGGTTTCGTCTACACCTTC CATSDSRGTGFVYTF TRBD1 TRBJ1-2 . TRBV24-1